This T cell receptor beta chain was documented in a study of cytomegalovirus exposure and HLA in healthy donors. For the study at large: Prior work identified 95 million to 120 million unique TCR beta sequences in around 170 million T cells. Study results and limitations: Cytomegalovirus-associated TCR beta chains were listed, numbering approximately 150.

CDR1 and CDR2 (germline): LNHDA, SQIVND (reference sequence). The V gene end was trimmed by 5 bases and the J gene end by 5 bases; junction bases not matched to a gene: 15. The CDR3 spans 17 residues. With 60 Vbeta and 13 Jbeta primers, the PCR was carried out. Original processing methods: Later work found tens of millions of unique TCR beta chains, with 9.5 million to 14 million shared. Clones were read by immunoSEQ multiplex PCR, and TCRdb kept only the in-frame ones, dropping some. Clone size and the V and J calls come from that table; the DNA yielded D and trimming. The sample has 150,000 to 200,000 clones; over 60% are singletons. This clone was seen a few times. Its antigen is unknown.

The rearrangement uses TRBV19 and TRBJ2-5; 9 nucleotides line up with TRBD2. The sequenced sample consisted of PBMCs. This TCR was recovered from a woman aged 40 to 50 in good health and CMV-seronegative. The CDR3 bases are TGTGCCAGTAGTTCCCAAGCGGGAGGCGTACGTAGGGAGACCCAGTACTTC. Translating it yields CASSSQAGGVRRETQYF.